This T cell receptor beta chain was identified in a study of blood T cell repertoires in COVID-19. Participants, about 18 to 89 years old, spanned some 23 US areas. Assignments of participants to cohorts depended upon their own reported clinical history. Resolution of symptoms, clearance, or two negative PCRs was present in recovered Cohort 3 donors. The CDR3 contains 18 residues. Germline CDR1 reads LGHNT; CDR2 reads FRNRAP. The ends lost 1 base at V and 3 bases at J; junction bases unmatched: 15. Sequenced by immunoSEQ multiplex PCR; TCRdb stores in-frame clones only, minus some. Among 250,000 to 300,000 clones, about 89% were seen once, and the ten largest hold 1.7%.

This sequence was found in a woman between 35 and 50 years old who had recovered from COVID-19. The source material was PBMCs or T cells enriched from blood (not recorded which). This chain links TRBV12-5 with TRBJ2-7, with 7 bases fitting TRBD1. Here the CDR3 DNA reads TGTGCTAGTGGTTTGGCAACCTCCACGGGGACAGCCAACTACGAGCAGTACTTC. Translating it yields CASGLATSTGTANYEQYF.